This T cell receptor beta chain was identified during a study of cytomegalovirus exposure and HLA in healthy donors. For this clone: Its target is not known.

The CDR3 length is 15 residues. Trimming left V 6 bases short and J 0 bases short, with 12 bases between. The germline V gene has CDR1 MNHEY and CDR2 SMNVEV (reference sequence). Donors had nominal health at sampling but likely had unrecorded immune exposures. The PCR employed 60 Vbeta primers together with 13 Jbeta primers. Sequencing used immunoSEQ multiplex PCR; TCRdb keeps in-frame clones, though not all of them. The data show 100,000 to 150,000 clones, with 75% to 85% seen just once and around 1.2% held by the top ten. Study results and caveats: Data from an earlier analysis indicated that most TCR beta V segments were productive either about 87% or about 30% of the time. A later analysis reported that several of the most significant clusters appeared to be linked to common viral pathogens, among them Epstein-Barr virus. DRB1 had the most TCR associations and HLA-C the fewest, a later analysis found, with rates varying by HLA locus.

The clonotype comes from a girl aged 2 to 9 in good health and CMV-seronegative. Sequenced sample: PBMCs. V and J are TRBV27 and TRBJ2-1; tentative D call: TRBD2 (5 bases). In DNA, the CDR3 is TGTGCCAGCAGGCCTAGCCAGAGCTCCTACAATGAGCAGTTCTTC. The encoded protein is CASRPSQSSYNEQFF.